A single sample is the source of the 11 T cell receptor beta chains below, sequenced in a study of immune heterogeneity within non-small cell lung tumors. Bulk tumor genomic DNA (approximately 610 ng per sample) served as template. Primary tumors were biopsied several times each, far apart, intraoperatively. Curative surgical treatment was performed in patients who had newly diagnosed, untreated non-small cell lung cancer. With 32 V and 13 J primers, multiplex PCR amplified the TCR beta CDR3. From the multiplex PCR reads, TCRdb called clonotypes with MiXCR, one entry per CDR3 protein. The sample lists about 3,600 distinct CDR3 sequences; around 29% were seen once. Material: lung tumor tissue. These receptors were collected from a man in his 60s with non-small cell lung cancer.

This clonotype was observed a few times. V and J are TRBV6-1 and TRBJ2-3; D gene unclear. The CDR3 spans 12 residues. V was clipped by 6 bases and J by 1 base, with 5 bases between them. Germline loops: CDR1 MNHNS, CDR2 SASEGT. The CDR3 coding sequence is TGTGCCAGCAGATCGGGCACAGATACGCAGTATTTT. As protein: CASRSGTDTQYF.

This clonotype was seen just once. The V and J genes are TRBV6-1 and TRBJ1-2; D is uncertain. In germline, CDR1 is MNHNS, CDR2 SASEGT. This CDR3 comprises 17 residues. CDR3 region: CASGEGTMAESWYGYTF. The CDR3 DNA follows: TGTGCAAGCGGTGAGGGAACCATGGCAGAAAGTTGGTATGGCTACACCTTC.

About this clonotype: A much bigger clone sits one base away, suggesting this may be a read error. This chain joins TRBV15 and TRBJ1-3, with unresolved D. The CDR3 loop spans 13 amino acids. Germline V lookup: CDR1 LNHNV, CDR2 YYDKDF (reference sequence). The CDR3 reads CATSRDPKVPVDF. CDR3 coding DNA: TGTGCCACCAGCAGAGATCCAAAGGTGCCGGTAGATTTT.

The chain links TRBV9 to TRBJ2-3; D remains ambiguous. Germline V gene data show CDR1 as SGDLS and CDR2 as YYNGEE. The CDR3 totals 14 residues. V lost 0 bases, J lost 3 bases, and 8 bases lay in between. The CDR3 bases are TGTGCCAGCAGCGTAGATGGGGTAACAGATACGCAGTATTTT. The encoded protein is CASSVDGVTDTQYF.

This chain joins TRBV18 and TRBJ2-5; D not resolved. CDR3 length: 12 residues. Germline CDR1 and CDR2: KGHSH and LQKENI. Trimming pared 5 bases from V and 0 bases from J, leaving 4 bases between. DNA of the CDR3: TGTGCCAGCTCAAGGAACCAAGAGACCCAGTACTTC. Protein product: CASSRNQETQYF.

This clonotype was picked up a small number of times. The rearrangement uses TRBV18 and TRBJ1-5, with 8 positions matching TRBD1. This CDR3 has 15 amino acids. J gave up 1 base and V 3 bases, and 2 bases lay outside the gene matches. Germline CDR1 and CDR2: KGHSH and LQKENI. The CDR3 bases are TGTGCCAGCTCACCGCAGGGGGCGAGCAATCAGCCCCAGCATTTT. The encoded protein is CASSPQGASNQPQHF. Looking up the rest from reference TRBV18 and TRBJ1-5 gives the full variable domain: NAGVMQNPRHLVRRRGQEARLRCSPMKGHSHVYWYRQLPEEGLKFMVYLQKENIIDESGMPKERFSAEFPKEGPSILRIQQVVRGDSAAYFCASSPQGASNQPQHFGDGTRLSIL.

This clonotype has only a few counts. The V call is TRBV20-1, the J call TRBJ2-5; tentatively, D is TRBD2 (6 bases). Trimming took 3 bases from V and 3 from J, leaving 20 bases between them. CDR3 size: 16 residues. Germline CDR1 and CDR2: DFQATT and SNEGSKA (reference sequence). Here the CDR3 DNA reads TGCAGTGCTAGGGATTTCAAACGGGAGCTTAAAGAGACCCAGTACTTC. Amino acid sequence: CSARDFKRELKETQYF.

This clonotype is labeled medium-sized. This sequence joins TRBV2 and TRBJ1-5, with 7 bases lining up with TRBD1. The J segment lost 4 bases and the V segment lost 6 bases, leaving 12 bases of the junction unmatched. The V gene's germline CDR1 is SNHLY and CDR2 FYNNEI. CDR3 length equals 16 residues. The CDR3 protein is CASSVTDRAPNQPQHF. The CDR3, as DNA: TGTGCCAGCAGCGTGACAGACAGGGCCCCTAATCAGCCCCAGCATTTT.

The chain combines TRBV6-2 or TRBV6-3 with TRBJ2-7; D is perhaps TRBD1 or TRBD2 (5 bases each). Germline-derived CDR1 and CDR2 are MNHEY and SVGEGT. There are 13 residues in the CDR3. Trimming took off 2 bases at V and 7 bases at J, with 12 bases between the two ends. Written as DNA, the CDR3 is TGTGCCAGCAGTTACCTGGGACGGAAAGAGCAGTACTTC. As protein: CASSYLGRKEQYF.

In the case of this clonotype: A much larger clonotype is one base distant, so this may be a read error. The chain carries TRBV18 and TRBJ1-3; maybe TRBD1 (5 bases). Germline-derived CDR1 and CDR2 are KGHSH and LQKENI. The CDR3 has 16 residues. Here the CDR3 reads CASSRTPGNSVNTIYF. In DNA form, the CDR3 reads TGTGCCAGCTCACGAACCCCAGGGAACTCTGTAAACACCATATATTTT. Supplemented by reference TRBV18 and TRBJ1-3, the full variable domain reads NAGVMQNPRHLVRRRGQEARLRCSPMKGHSHVYWYRQLPEEGLKFMVYLQKENIIDESGMPKERFSAEFPKEGPSILRIQQVVRGDSAAYFCASSRTPGNSVNTIYFGEGSWLTVV.

This clonotype came up a few times. The CDR3 here is CASRRLAGVSGANVLTF. CDR3 bases: TGTGCCAGCAGGCGACTAGCGGGAGTCTCCGGGGCCAACGTCCTGACTTTC. V usage is TRBV6-1 and J usage is TRBJ2-6; 12 nucleotides agree with TRBD2. The CDR3 loop spans 17 amino acids. Germline-derived CDR1 and CDR2 are MNHNS and SASEGT. V dropped 6 bases and J dropped 4; count of bases not matched to a gene: 7.